Given below is one TCR beta chain in context. Its antigen is still unknown. This specimen belongs to a study of cytomegalovirus exposure and HLA in healthy donors. Study-level results: In vitro experiments confirmed that three CMV-associated chains were specific for CMV antigens. One variant, a missense change in DCLRE1C, was linked in a later analysis to TCR beta V- and J-gene trimming.

Per the germline V gene, CDR1 is MGHDK and CDR2 is SYGVNS. The CDR3 has 15 residues. The germline V and J ends were trimmed by 5 bases and 5 bases, with 19 bases remaining between them. At the time of sampling, donors were nominally healthy, though unrecorded immune exposures were likely. In the PCR, 60 Vbeta and 13 Jbeta primers were used. Profiling relied on immunoSEQ multiplex PCR, and the TCRdb table lists in-frame clones only, not all of them. The table has around 180,000 clones, about three quarters seen once. This sequence joins TRBV25-1 and TRBJ2-7; the D gene is possibly TRBD1 (6 bases). The sample consisted of PBMCs. The TCR was taken from a man aged 35 to 55 in good health and CMV-seronegative. CDR3 nucleotides: TGTGCCAGCAGTACCCCAAGGACAGTAGGGGACGAGCAGTACTTC. It is translated as CASSTPRTVGDEQYF.